One and the same sample provided the 14 T cell receptor beta chains below, sequenced in a study of T cell changes during pregnancy in multiple sclerosis. TCRdb's copy holds only in-frame clones and misses some; the assay was immunoSEQ multiplex PCR. The data hold around 85,000 clones, with around 93% observed a single time. The sequencing used PBMCs, collected in the first trimester of pregnancy. The receptors here all came from a female donor in good health, serving as a control in a pregnancy study. Some clones in this sample may be carry-over from other donors' samples.

V and J are TRBV6-5 and TRBJ1-4; 7 bases line up with TRBD1. This CDR3 has 14 amino acids. Per the germline V gene, CDR1 is MNHEY and CDR2 is SVGAGI. Losses at the gene ends were 6 bases for V and 5 bases for J; bases not matched to a gene: 6. The DNA of the CDR3 is TGTGCCAGCAGAGCCGGGACAGTCAATGAAAAACTGTTTTTT. This gives the protein CASRAGTVNEKLFF.

The chain carries TRBV19 and TRBJ1-4, with 9 nucleotides matching TRBD1. V shed 3 bases and J 7 bases; nucleotides not matched to a gene: 6. CDR1 is LNHDA, CDR2 SQIVND, per germline (reference sequence). The CDR3 has 15 residues. CDR3 in DNA: TGTGCCAGTAGTATGGCTGGACAGGGGTTTGAAAAACTGTTTTTT. It codes for CASSMAGQGFEKLFF.

V usage is TRBV27 and J usage is TRBJ1-1; possible D gene TRBD1, 5 bases. The germline V gene encodes CDR1 MNHEY and CDR2 SMNVEV (reference sequence). V was clipped by 1 base and J by 7 bases, with 7 bases between them. The CDR3 consists of 12 residues. The DNA for the CDR3 is TGTGCCAGCAGTTTATGGGGGGGTGAAGCTTTCTTT. This codes for CASSLWGGEAFF.

This chain uses TRBV6-5 with TRBJ2-7; D may be TRBD1 (5 bases). The CDR3 is 14 residues long. CDR1 is MNHEY, CDR2 SVGAGI, per germline. V lost 2 bases and J lost 2, with 10 bases in between. CDR3 sequence: CASSYDPGPYEQYF. CDR3 DNA: TGTGCCAGCAGTTACGACCCAGGGCCCTACGAGCAGTACTTC.

The chain employs TRBV15 and TRBJ2-5; possible D gene TRBD1, 5 bases. V was cut by 6 bases and J by 2 bases, with 13 bases left in between. The CDR3 is 14 residues long. Germline V gene lookup returns CDR1 LNHNV and CDR2 YYDKDF (reference sequence). The CDR3 DNA reads TGTGCCACCAGGATCCTAGGGGCACAAGAGACCCAGTACTTC. It yields the protein CATRILGAQETQYF.

In DNA, the CDR3 is TGTGCCAGTACCCCGACAGGGGGCGAATGGCCCACTGAAGCTTTCTTT. Translation: CASTPTGGEWPTEAFF. The chain employs TRBV19 and TRBJ1-1, with 10 bases aligning to TRBD1. With 7 bases clipped from V and 4 bases from J, the junction kept 12 bases outside the gene matches. Germline loops: CDR1 LNHDA, CDR2 SQIVND (reference sequence). The CDR3 length is 16 residues.

The CDR3 is CASSQALRPGLQETQYF. Here the CDR3 DNA reads TGCGCCAGCAGTCAAGCCCTGAGACCGGGACTCCAAGAGACCCAGTACTTC. The chain employs TRBV23-1 and TRBJ2-5, with D possibly being TRBD2 (6 bases). TRBV23-1 is filed as an ORF, its function uncertain. The CDR3 loop spans 17 amino acids. V shed 2 bases and J shed 1 base, with 17 bases lying between them.

This sequence joins TRBV12-5 and TRBJ2-3, with D perhaps matching TRBD2 (6 bases). The germline CDR1 and CDR2 sequences are LGHNT and FRNRAP. The CDR3 runs 14 residues. The V end lost 6 bases, the J end lost 4 bases, and 14 bases lay between the germline ends. The CDR3 here is CASGRAGRSDTQYF. The CDR3 bases are TGTGCTAGTGGACGTGCGGGGCGATCAGATACGCAGTATTTT.

CDR3 protein: CATSRGQGSDTQYF. The DNA for the CDR3 is TGTGCCACCAGCAGGGGACAGGGGTCAGATACGCAGTATTTT. The genes are TRBV15 and TRBJ2-3; 10 bases are shared with TRBD1. This CDR3 is 14 amino acids long. Germline values: CDR1 LNHNV, CDR2 YYDKDF (reference sequence). J was trimmed by 4 bases and V by 3 bases; bases with no gene match: 1.

The CDR3 reads CASSDSGGAHNEQFF. DNA of the CDR3: TGTGCCAGCAGTGACTCGGGTGGGGCCCACAATGAGCAGTTCTTC. V is TRBV6-4 and J is TRBJ2-1; perhaps TRBD1 as D (5 bases). This CDR3 is 15 amino acids long. CDR1 is MRHNA, CDR2 SNTAGT, per germline. V was trimmed by 0 bases and J by 5 bases, leaving 11 bases between them.

This clone was seen a few times. J is TRBJ1-3 and V is TRBV19; TRBD1 is a possible D gene (5 bases). This CDR3 contains 16 residues. CDR1 is LNHDA and CDR2 is SQIVND in the germline V gene (reference sequence). Trimming stripped 5 bases from V and 0 bases from J, with 14 bases between. For the CDR3, the DNA is TGTGCCAGTAGTCCGCCCGGACACTTCTCTGGAAACACCATATATTTT. Translated: CASSPPGHFSGNTIYF.

This clone was seen just once. The J gene is TRBJ2-3, the V gene TRBV19; D perhaps matches TRBD2 (6 bases). With 5 bases removed from V and 6 bases from J, the gap between germline ends came to 18 bases. Germline loops: CDR1 LNHDA, CDR2 SQIVND (reference sequence). The CDR3 loop spans 15 amino acids. The CDR3 loop is CASSPRTFRGDTQYF. The CDR3 DNA reads as TGTGCCAGTAGTCCCCGGACGTTCCGGGGGGATACGCAGTATTTT. The full variable domain, in which reference TRBV19 and TRBJ2-3 provide the parts outside the CDR3, is DGGITQSPKYLFRKEGQNVTLSCEQNLNHDAMYWYRQDPGQGLRLIYYSQIVNDFQKGDIAEGYSVSREKKESFPLTVTSAQKNPTAFYLCASSPRTFRGDTQYFGPGTRLTVL.

This sequence joins TRBV25-1 and TRBJ2-5; 9 bases are shared with TRBD2. The J call is in doubt because the DNA end fits TRBJ2-7 better. From germline, CDR1 is MGHDK and CDR2 SYGVNS. The CDR3 extends over 16 amino acids. The CDR3 is CASSDYQREVSYEQYF. The CDR3 coding sequence is TGTGCCAGCAGTGATTACCAGCGGGAGGTCTCCTACGAGCAGTACTTC.

This chain links TRBV25-1 with TRBJ1-2, with 7 bases fitting TRBD1. This CDR3 has 15 residues. V was clipped by 1 base and J by 4 bases; unmatched bases: 6. From germline, CDR1 is MGHDK and CDR2 SYGVNS. Here the CDR3 reads CASSELSGGSYGYTF. The CDR3 bases are TGTGCCAGCAGTGAATTATCAGGGGGAAGCTATGGCTACACCTTC.